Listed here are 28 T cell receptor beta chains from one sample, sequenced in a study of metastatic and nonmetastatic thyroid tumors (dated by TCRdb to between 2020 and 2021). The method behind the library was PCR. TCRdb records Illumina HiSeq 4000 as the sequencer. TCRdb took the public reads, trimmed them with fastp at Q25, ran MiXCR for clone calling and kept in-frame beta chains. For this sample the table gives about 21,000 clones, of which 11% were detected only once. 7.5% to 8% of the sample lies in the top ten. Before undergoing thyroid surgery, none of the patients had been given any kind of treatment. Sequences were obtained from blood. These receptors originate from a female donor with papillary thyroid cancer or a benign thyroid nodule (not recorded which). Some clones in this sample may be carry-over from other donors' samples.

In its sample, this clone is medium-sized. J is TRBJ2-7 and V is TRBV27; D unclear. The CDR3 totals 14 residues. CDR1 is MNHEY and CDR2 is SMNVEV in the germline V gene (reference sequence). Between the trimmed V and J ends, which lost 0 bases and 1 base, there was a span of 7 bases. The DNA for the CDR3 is TGTGCCAGCAGTTTATCGGGGAATTCCTACGAGCAGTACTTC. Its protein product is CASSLSGNSYEQYF.

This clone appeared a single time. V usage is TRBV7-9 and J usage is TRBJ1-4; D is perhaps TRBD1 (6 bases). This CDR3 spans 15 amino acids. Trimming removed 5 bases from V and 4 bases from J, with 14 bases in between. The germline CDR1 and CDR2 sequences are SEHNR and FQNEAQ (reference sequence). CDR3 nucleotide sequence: TGTGCCAGCAGCCCCCCGACAGGCGGTAATGAAAAACTGTTTTTT. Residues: CASSPPTGGNEKLFF.

Written as DNA, the CDR3 is TGTGCCAGCAGCCGTGGCTGGAACAATGAGCAGTTCTTC. It yields the protein CASSRGWNNEQFF. The chain has TRBV11-2 and TRBJ2-1; D is ambiguous. CDR3 size: 13 residues. Germline CDR1 and CDR2: SGHAT and FQNNGV. Trimming pared 5 bases from V and 5 bases from J, leaving 10 bases between.

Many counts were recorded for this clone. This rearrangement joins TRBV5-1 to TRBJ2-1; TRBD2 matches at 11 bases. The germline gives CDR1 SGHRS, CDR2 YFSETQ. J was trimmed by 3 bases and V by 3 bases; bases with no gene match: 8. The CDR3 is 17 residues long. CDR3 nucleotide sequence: TGCGCCAGCAGCTCGTTAGCGGGAGGGAGTTACTACAATGAGCAGTTCTTC. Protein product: CASSSLAGGSYYNEQFF.

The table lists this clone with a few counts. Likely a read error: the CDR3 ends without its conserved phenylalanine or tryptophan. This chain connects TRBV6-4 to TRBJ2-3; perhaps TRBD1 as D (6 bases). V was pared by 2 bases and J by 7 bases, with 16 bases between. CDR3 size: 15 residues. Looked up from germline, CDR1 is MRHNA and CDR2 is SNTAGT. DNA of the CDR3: TGTGCCAGCAGTGACAGGGGGAGAGAAACATATACGCAGTATTAT. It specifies CASSDRGRETYTQYY.

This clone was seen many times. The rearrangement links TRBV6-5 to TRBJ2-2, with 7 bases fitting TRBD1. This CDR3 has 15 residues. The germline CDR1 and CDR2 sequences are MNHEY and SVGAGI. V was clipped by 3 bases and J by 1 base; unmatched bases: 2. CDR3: CASSYGQENTGELFF. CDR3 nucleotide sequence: TGTGCCAGCAGTTATGGACAGGAGAACACCGGGGAGCTGTTTTTT.

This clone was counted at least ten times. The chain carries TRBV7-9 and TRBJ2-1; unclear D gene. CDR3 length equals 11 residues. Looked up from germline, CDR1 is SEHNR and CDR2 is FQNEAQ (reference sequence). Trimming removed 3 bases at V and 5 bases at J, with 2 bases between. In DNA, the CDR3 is TGTGCCAGCAGCTTGAACAATGAGCAGTTCTTC. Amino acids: CASSLNNEQFF.

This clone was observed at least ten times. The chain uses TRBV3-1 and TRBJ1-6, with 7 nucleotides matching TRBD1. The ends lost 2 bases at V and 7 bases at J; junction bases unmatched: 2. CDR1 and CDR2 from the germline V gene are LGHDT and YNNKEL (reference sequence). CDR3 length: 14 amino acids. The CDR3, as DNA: TGTGCCAGCAGCCAATTGGGACAGAATTCACCCCTCCACTTT. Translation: CASSQLGQNSPLHF.

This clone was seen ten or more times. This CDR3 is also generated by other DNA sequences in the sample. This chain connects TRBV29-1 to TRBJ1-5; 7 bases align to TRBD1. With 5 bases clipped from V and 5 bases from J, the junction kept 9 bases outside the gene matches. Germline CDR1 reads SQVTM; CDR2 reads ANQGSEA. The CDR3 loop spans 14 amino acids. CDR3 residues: CSVIEGARDQPQHF. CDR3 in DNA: TGCAGCGTTATTGAGGGGGCGCGGGATCAGCCCCAGCATTTT.

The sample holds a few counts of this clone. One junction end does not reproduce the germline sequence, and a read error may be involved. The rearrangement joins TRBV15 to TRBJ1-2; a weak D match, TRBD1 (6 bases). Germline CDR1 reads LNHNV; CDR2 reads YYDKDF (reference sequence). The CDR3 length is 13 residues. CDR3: CATSRRDTDGYTF. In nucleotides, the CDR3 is TGTGCCACCAGCCGACGGGACACCGATGGCTATACCTTC.

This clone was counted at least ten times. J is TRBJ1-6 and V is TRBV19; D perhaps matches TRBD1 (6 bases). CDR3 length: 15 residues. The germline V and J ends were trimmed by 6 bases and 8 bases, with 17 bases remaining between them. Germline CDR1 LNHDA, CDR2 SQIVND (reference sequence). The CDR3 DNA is TGTGCCAGTAGCCCCGGTGACAGGACGGATTCACCCCTCCACTTT. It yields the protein CASSPGDRTDSPLHF.

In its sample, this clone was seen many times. CDR3 bases: TGTGCCAGCAGTTACCCGGGACTAGCGGGAGGTAAAAGAGAGACCCAGTACTTC. This gives the protein CASSYPGLAGGKRETQYF. V usage is TRBV6-2 or TRBV6-3 and J usage is TRBJ2-5; 15 bases agree with TRBD2. The CDR3 extends over 18 amino acids. Germline values: CDR1 MNHEY, CDR2 SVGEGT. The trim removed 2 bases at V and 4 bases at J, leaving 8 bases unmatched.

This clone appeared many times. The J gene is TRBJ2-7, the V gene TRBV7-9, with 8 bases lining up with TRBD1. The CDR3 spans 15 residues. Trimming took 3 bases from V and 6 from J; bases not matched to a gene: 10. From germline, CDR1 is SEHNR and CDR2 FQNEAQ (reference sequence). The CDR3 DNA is TGTGCCAGCAGCTTGTCGGTTCAGGGGGCAGGCGAGCAGTACTTC. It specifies CASSLSVQGAGEQYF.

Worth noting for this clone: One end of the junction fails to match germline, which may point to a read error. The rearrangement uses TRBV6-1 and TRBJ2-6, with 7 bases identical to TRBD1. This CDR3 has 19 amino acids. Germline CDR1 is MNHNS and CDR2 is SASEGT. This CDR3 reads CASRLHPRQGRAGSNVLTF. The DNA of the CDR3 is TGTGCCAGCAGGCTGCACCCGAGACAGGGAAGGGCTGGGTCCAACGTCCTGACTTTC.

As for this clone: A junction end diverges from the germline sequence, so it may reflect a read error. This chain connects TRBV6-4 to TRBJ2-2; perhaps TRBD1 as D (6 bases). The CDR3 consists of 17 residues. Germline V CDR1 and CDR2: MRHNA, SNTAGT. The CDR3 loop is CASSYSIQQGKTGELFF. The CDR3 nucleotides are TGTGCCAGCAGTTACTCGATTCAACAGGGAAAGACCGGGGAGCTGTTTTTT.

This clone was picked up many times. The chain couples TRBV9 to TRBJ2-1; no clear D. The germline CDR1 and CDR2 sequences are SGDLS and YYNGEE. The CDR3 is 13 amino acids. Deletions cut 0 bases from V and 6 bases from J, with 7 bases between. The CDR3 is CASSVGPGNEQFF. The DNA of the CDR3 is TGTGCCAGCAGCGTAGGCCCAGGCAATGAGCAGTTCTTC.

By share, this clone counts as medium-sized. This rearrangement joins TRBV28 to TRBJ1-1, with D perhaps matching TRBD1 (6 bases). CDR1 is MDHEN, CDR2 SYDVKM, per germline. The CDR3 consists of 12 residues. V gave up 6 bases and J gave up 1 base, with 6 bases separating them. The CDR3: CASRDRNTEAFF. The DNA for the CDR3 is TGTGCCAGCAGGGACAGGAACACTGAAGCTTTCTTT.

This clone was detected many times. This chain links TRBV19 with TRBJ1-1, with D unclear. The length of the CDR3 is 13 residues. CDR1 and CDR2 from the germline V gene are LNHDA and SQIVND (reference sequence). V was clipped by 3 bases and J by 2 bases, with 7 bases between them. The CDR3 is CASSISRNTEAFF. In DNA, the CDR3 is TGTGCCAGTAGTATTTCACGAAACACTGAAGCTTTCTTT.

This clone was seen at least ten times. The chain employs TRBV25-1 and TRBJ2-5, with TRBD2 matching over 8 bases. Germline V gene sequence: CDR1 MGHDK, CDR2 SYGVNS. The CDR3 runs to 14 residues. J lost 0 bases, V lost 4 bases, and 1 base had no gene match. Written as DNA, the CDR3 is TGTGCCAGCAGTGTAGCGGGGAACCAAGAGACCCAGTACTTC. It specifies CASSVAGNQETQYF.

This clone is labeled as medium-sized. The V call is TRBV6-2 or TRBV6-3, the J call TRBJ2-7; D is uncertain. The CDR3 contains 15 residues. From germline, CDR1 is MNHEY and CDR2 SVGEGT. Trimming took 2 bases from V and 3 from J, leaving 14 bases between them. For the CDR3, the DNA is TGTGCCAGCAGTTACCCGCCGGATTCGGGCTACGAGCAGTACTTC. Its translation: CASSYPPDSGYEQYF.

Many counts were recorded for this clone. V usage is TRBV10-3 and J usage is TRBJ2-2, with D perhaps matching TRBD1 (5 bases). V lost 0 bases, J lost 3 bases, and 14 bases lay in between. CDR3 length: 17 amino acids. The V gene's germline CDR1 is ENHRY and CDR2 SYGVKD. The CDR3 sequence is CAISESFRGRDTGELFF. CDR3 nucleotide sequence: TGTGCCATCAGTGAGTCTTTTAGGGGCCGGGACACCGGGGAGCTGTTTTTT.

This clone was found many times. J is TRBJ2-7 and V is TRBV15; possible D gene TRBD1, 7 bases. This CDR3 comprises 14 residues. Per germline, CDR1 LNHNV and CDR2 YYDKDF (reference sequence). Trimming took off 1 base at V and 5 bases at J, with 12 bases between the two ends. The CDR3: CATSRASGGNEQYF. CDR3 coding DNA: TGTGCCACCAGCAGAGCCTCAGGGGGGAACGAGCAGTACTTC.

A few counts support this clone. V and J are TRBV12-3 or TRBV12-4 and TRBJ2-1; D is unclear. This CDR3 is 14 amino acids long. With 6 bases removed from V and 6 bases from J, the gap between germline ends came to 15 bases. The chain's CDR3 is CASRASEVGNEQFF. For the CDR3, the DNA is TGTGCCAGCAGGGCTTCAGAGGTAGGCAATGAGCAGTTCTTC.

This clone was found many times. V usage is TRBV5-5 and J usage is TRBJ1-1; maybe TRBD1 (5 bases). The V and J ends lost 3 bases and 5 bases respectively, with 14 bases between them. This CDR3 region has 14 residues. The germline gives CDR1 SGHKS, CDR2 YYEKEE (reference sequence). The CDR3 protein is CASSSGPGGTEAFF. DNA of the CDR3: TGTGCCAGCAGCTCGGGACCGGGAGGGACTGAAGCTTTCTTT.

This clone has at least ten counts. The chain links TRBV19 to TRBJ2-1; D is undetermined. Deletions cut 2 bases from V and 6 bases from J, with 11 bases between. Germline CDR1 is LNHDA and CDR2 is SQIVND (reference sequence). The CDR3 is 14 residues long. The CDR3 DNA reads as TGTGCCAGTAGTATACGGGCAGCTAGCAATGAGCAGTTCTTC. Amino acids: CASSIRAASNEQFF.

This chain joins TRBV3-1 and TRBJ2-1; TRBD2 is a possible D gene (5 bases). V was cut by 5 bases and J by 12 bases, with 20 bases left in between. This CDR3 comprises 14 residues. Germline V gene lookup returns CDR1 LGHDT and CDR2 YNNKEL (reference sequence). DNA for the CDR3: TGTGCCAGCAGCACCCTCCGAGTGGGAGAGGGGCAGTTCTTC. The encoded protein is CASSTLRVGEGQFF.

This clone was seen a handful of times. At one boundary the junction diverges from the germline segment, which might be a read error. CDR3 loop: CASSYQGVSKPKHF. The CDR3 DNA is TGTGCCAGCAGTTACCAGGGAGTGAGTAAGCCCAAGCATTTT. The chain combines TRBV6-2 or TRBV6-3 with TRBJ1-5; perhaps TRBD1 as D (5 bases). This CDR3 is 14 amino acids long. Germline CDR1 and CDR2: MNHEY and SVGEGT.

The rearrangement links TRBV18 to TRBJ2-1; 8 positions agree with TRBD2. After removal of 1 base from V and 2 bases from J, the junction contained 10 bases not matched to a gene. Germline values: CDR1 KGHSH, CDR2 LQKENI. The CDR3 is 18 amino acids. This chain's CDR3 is CASSPQGSGSRAYNEQFF. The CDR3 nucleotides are TGTGCCAGCTCACCACAGGGAAGCGGGAGTAGGGCCTACAATGAGCAGTTCTTC.